This T cell receptor (beta chain) emerged from a study of blood T cell repertoires in COVID-19. As for the study in general: Samples of COVID-19 (acute and convalescent) were obtained from the United States, Italy and Spain. Sources were T cells, B-cell-depleted T cells, or PBMCs; the material itself was cDNA or gDNA.

Original processing methods: Reference gene primer amplification yielded estimated nucleated cell counts. Clones were read by immunoSEQ multiplex PCR, and TCRdb kept only the in-frame ones, dropping some. The V and J calls and clone size come from that table; D and trimming were worked out from the DNA. The table includes about 380,000 clones, 70% to 85% detected once. Sequenced material: peripheral blood. The sequence was collected from a human donor with acute or convalescent COVID-19. The donor label of this sample is uncertain.

The CDR3 coding sequence is TGCGCCAGCACCCGCGTAGCGGGTTCCTACGAGCAGTACTTC. Encoded protein: CASTRVAGSYEQYF. The V gene is TRBV5-1, the J gene TRBJ2-7; TRBD2 agrees at 7 bases. Looked up from germline, CDR1 is SGHRS and CDR2 is YFSETQ. The CDR3 loop spans 14 amino acids. The J segment lost 1 base and the V segment lost 6 bases, leaving 7 bases of the junction unmatched.